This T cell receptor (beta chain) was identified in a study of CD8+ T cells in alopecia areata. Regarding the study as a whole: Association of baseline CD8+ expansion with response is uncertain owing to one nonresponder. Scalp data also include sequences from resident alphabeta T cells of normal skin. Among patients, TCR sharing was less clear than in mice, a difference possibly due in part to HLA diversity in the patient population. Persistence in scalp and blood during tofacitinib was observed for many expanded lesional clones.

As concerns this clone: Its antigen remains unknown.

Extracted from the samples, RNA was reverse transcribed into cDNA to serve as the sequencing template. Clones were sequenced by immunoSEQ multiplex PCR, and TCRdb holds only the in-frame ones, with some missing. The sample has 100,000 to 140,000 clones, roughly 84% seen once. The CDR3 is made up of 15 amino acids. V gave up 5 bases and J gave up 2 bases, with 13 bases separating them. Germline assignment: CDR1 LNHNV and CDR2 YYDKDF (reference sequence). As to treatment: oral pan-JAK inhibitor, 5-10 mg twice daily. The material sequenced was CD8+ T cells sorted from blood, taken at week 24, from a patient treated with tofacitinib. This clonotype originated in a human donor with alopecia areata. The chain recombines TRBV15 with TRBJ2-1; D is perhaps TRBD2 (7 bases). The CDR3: CATSPKRDTYNEQFF. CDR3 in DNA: TGTGCCACCAGCCCAAAGCGGGACACCTACAATGAGCAGTTCTTC.